The clone carrying this T cell receptor beta chain was observed once. The data were taken from a study of shared clonotypes between healthy human individuals. Sequencing used immunoSEQ multiplex PCR; TCRdb keeps in-frame clones, though not all of them. Among more than 450,000 clones listed, around 79% were seen once. V lost 1 base and J lost 7; bases outside the gene matches: 8. The CDR3 has 15 residues. The germline CDR1 and CDR2 sequences are SGHTA and FQGNSA. The sequenced sample was PBMCs. The rearrangement links TRBV7-2 to TRBJ1-2; 8 nucleotides match TRBD1. This receptor was obtained from a woman aged 40 to 50 in good health. Some clones in this sample may be carry-over from other donors' samples. The CDR3 DNA follows: TGTGCCAGCAGCTTAGGTGGCAGGGGGCGTGGTGGCTACACCTTC. Amino acids: CASSLGGRGRGGYTF.